The sequence of this TCR beta chain was determined in a study of blood T cells in healthy people across ages (dated by TCRdb to the mid-2010s). About the investigation overall: In model experiments, template switching captured about one uniquely barcoded TCR beta cDNA molecule for every two T cells. Donors were grouped into four age groups: young (average approximately 15 years), middle-aged (around 39), aged (about 59) and long-lived (about 90). The study measured age-related changes in TCR beta repertoire diversity using deep sequencing normalized with unique cDNA molecular identifiers. To avoid experimental bias, donors of different ages were randomly spread across the sequencing lanes. Two additional independent replicas of 1 million unique cDNA reads from the same blood draw were analyzed for two donors (one aged 18 to 30 and one aged 80 or older). What the study reported, not specific to this receptor: As age increased, observed TCR beta diversity per million T cells dropped in a roughly linear way, and a significant reduction was already evident by age 40. The CMV infection status of donors was not known, potentially confounding age-related changes in expanded clonotypes. Estimates of total diversity based on one million sequenced T cells were considered lower bounds and underestimates. The long-lived group showed more naive CD4+ T cells, fewer expanded clones and increased TCR diversity than the aged group, suggesting age selection. Bulk unsorted PBMC profiling prevented conclusive comparison of naive and antigen-experienced compartments. A strong correlation was found between observed TCR beta diversity and the percentage of naive T cells measured by flow cytometry.

CDR1 and CDR2 were assigned from the germline V gene as SGHRS and YFSETQ. V is reduced by 5 bases and J by 1 base, leaving a spacing of 9 bases between them. Measured from the cysteine to the phenylalanine, the CDR3 is 14 residues long. The sequence is cut down to CDR3 DNA, 42 bases in frame from base 1. The donors were 40 or so Caucasian individuals from Russia, aged 6 to 90 years, who were systemically healthy. Each donor gave around 9 milliliters of peripheral blood, collected into EDTA-treated Vacutainer tubes. Ficoll-Paque density-gradient centrifugation was used to isolate PBMCs, with at least 6.5 million obtained per sample. Total RNA, at least 6 micrograms per sample, was extracted from PBMCs with Trizol reagent. The percentages of naive CD45RAhigh/CD27high T cells were determined by flow cytometry on a PBMC aliquot from every donor. This clonotype occurred a few times. What this receptor recognizes is not known. The record has no base qualities; no much larger clone is one base away.

Library preparation employed 5' RACE. The reads were generated on an Illumina HiSeq 2500. A second about 7 to 11 cycle PCR used a sample-barcoded 5' primer and a J-beta primer mix. Each TCR beta cDNA molecule received a unique molecular identifier from a template-switch 5' adaptor carrying 12 random nucleotides. Each sample yielded at least 2.5 million CDR3-containing paired-end reads. First-strand cDNA synthesis was performed from all RNA using the Mint cDNA synthesis kit, with priming by a TRBC-specific oligonucleotide. Following uracil-DNA glycosylase treatment, a first 18-cycle PCR with universal primers M1SS and BC2_uni_R was performed on all cDNA. As for how the authors treated the data: Each sample was normalized by randomly selecting 1 million high-quality reads, each carrying a distinct molecular identifier. Reads sharing molecular identifiers were discarded rather than binned into consensus sequences. MiTCR, set to a Q25 quality threshold and the strictest error-elimination algorithm, was used for CDR3 identification, clonotype clustering and error correction. A nonparametric unseen species model with Euler transformation was used to estimate a lower bound on total TCR beta diversity. TCRdb reprocessed the public reads (quality trimming at Q25 with fastp, clone calling with MiXCR) and kept in-frame beta chains. Each CDR3 protein appears once, grouped with its most common genes and DNA. V and J calls and clone size were set by TCRdb, not the authors. The sample has more than 650,000 distinct CDR3 sequences on record, 22% of them singletons. The ten top clones hold about 22% of the sample.

Material: blood. This sequence was found in a man aged 70-80 years in good health. The V and J segments used are TRBV5-1 and TRBJ1-4; TRBD1 is a weak D gene call, 6 bases matching. The DNA sequence follows: TGCGCCAGCAGGACAGGTCAAACTAATGAAAAACTGTTTTTT. The resulting protein is CASRTGQTNEKLFF.